These 17 T cell receptor beta chains were all obtained from the same sample, sequenced in a study of blood T cells in healthy people across ages (dated by TCRdb to the mid-2010s). The library came from 5' RACE. A second PCR of roughly 6 to 12 cycles was run with a J-beta primer mix and a sample-barcoded 5' primer. TCRdb applied fastp at Q25 and MiXCR to the public reads, then kept only in-frame beta chains. Identical CDR3 protein sequences are pooled into one entry, listed with their most common genes and DNA. Recorded for this sample are approximately 1,700,000 distinct CDR3 sequences; approximately 39% of them occurred a single time. The ten largest clones take up 23% of the sample. Specimen: blood. Receptor source: a human donor in good health.

The rearrangement uses TRBV5-1 and TRBJ2-4; the D gene is possibly TRBD2 (5 bases). From germline, CDR1 is SGHRS and CDR2 YFSETQ. This CDR3 contains 15 residues. V was cut by 4 bases and J by 9 bases, with 20 bases left in between. CDR3 DNA sequence: TGCGCCAGCAGCCCGCCTGTTTCGGGAAAAGGCATTCAGTACTTC. Its protein product is CASSPPVSGKGIQYF.

The rearrangement links TRBV7-2 to TRBJ2-5; either TRBD1 or TRBD2 may supply D (5 bases each). The V end lost 1 base, the J end lost 9 bases, and 15 bases lay between the germline ends. The CDR3 covers 14 residues. Germline V gives CDR1 SGHTA, CDR2 FQGNSA. The CDR3 DNA reads TGTGCCAGCAGCTTAGGGGGGACCGCCGTAGCCCAGTACTTC. The encoded protein is CASSLGGTAVAQYF.

This clonotype appeared a single time. The gene calls are TRBV4-2 and TRBJ2-3; maybe TRBD2 (5 bases). The V and J ends lost 4 bases and 3 bases respectively, with 14 bases between them. CDR1 LGHNA and CDR2 YNFKEQ come from the germline V gene. The CDR3 is 15 residues long. The CDR3 DNA follows: TGTGCCAGCAGCCGAGAAGGCGGGCTTACAGATACGCAGTATTTT. This encodes CASSREGGLTDTQYF.

The chain joins TRBV5-5 to TRBJ1-2; TRBD1 aligns across 9 bases. V trimming: 2 bases; J trimming: 8 bases; junction bases outside the gene matches: 7. The CDR3 runs to 14 residues. Germline V lookup: CDR1 SGHKS, CDR2 YYEKEE (reference sequence). The CDR3 nucleotides are TGTGCCAGCAGCTTAGGGACAGGGAAGATAGGCTACACCTTC. Translation: CASSLGTGKIGYTF.

V gene TRBV5-1 combines with J gene TRBJ2-3, with 7 bases identical to TRBD1. V was pared by 4 bases and J by 0 bases, with 11 bases of the junction left unmatched. This CDR3 is built from 17 residues. CDR1 and CDR2 from the germline V gene are SGHRS and YFSETQ. This CDR3 reads CASSRTGTAQSTDTQYF. Written as DNA, the CDR3 is TGCGCCAGCAGCAGGACAGGCACTGCCCAGAGCACAGATACGCAGTATTTT.

A single count supports this clonotype. CDR3 protein: CSGLHPESSSYEQYF. Written as DNA, the CDR3 is TGCAGTGGGTTGCACCCGGAGTCCAGCTCCTACGAGCAGTACTTC. This chain links TRBV20-1 with TRBJ2-7; D is unresolved. The CDR3 extends over 15 amino acids. Germline lookup yields CDR1 DFQATT and CDR2 SNEGSKA (reference sequence). Trimming removed 7 bases from V and 0 bases from J, with 19 bases in between.

CDR3 bases: TGTGCCAGCAGCCAAGCAGGGACAGGGGTTACAGATACGCAGTATTTT. It encodes CASSQAGTGVTDTQYF. V usage is TRBV4-2 and J usage is TRBJ2-3, with 10 bases that match TRBD1. The germline V gene has CDR1 LGHNA and CDR2 YNFKEQ. Germline trimming cut 1 base from V and 3 bases from J; bases unmatched to any gene: 4. CDR3 size: 16 residues.

This clonotype was picked up a small number of times. The chain carries TRBV9 and TRBJ2-5; TRBD2 matches 8 bases. This CDR3 comprises 15 residues. J gave up 3 bases and V 5 bases, and 9 bases lay outside the gene matches. Per germline, CDR1 SGDLS and CDR2 YYNGEE. The CDR3 is CASSQGRGGEETQYF. In nucleotides, the CDR3 is TGTGCCAGCAGTCAAGGCCGGGGGGGCGAAGAGACCCAGTACTTC.

This clonotype was picked up a small number of times. This sequence joins TRBV6-6 and TRBJ2-7; 8 bases fit TRBD2. J lost 3 bases, V lost 0 bases, and 7 bases had no gene match. Germline-derived CDR1 and CDR2 are MNHNY and SVGAGI (reference sequence). This CDR3 has 16 amino acids. In nucleotides, the CDR3 is TGTGCCAGCAGTTACTCCTCTGGGACTAGAATCTACGAGCAGTACTTC. This gives the protein CASSYSSGTRIYEQYF.

J is TRBJ2-1 and V is TRBV20-1, with D perhaps matching TRBD1 (5 bases). Germline-derived CDR1 and CDR2 are DFQATT and SNEGSKA (reference sequence). CDR3 length equals 16 residues. The V end lost 0 bases, the J end lost 0 bases, and 12 bases lay between the germline ends. Here the CDR3 reads CSARDPAGRSYNEQFF. The DNA of the CDR3 is TGCAGTGCTAGAGATCCGGCAGGGCGCTCCTACAATGAGCAGTTCTTC.

CDR3 sequence: CSAPFLRYNEQFF. The DNA for the CDR3 is TGCAGTGCCCCATTTTTACGGTACAATGAGCAGTTCTTC. J is TRBJ2-1 and V is TRBV20-1, with D unclear. CDR1 and CDR2 (germline): DFQATT, SNEGSKA (reference sequence). This CDR3 is 13 amino acids long. With 6 bases removed from V and 4 bases from J, the gap between germline ends came to 13 bases.

The table lists this clonotype with a count of one. The chain combines TRBV18 with TRBJ2-4, with a weak D call TRBD2 (5 bases). The J call is doubtful: the DNA matches TRBJ2-7 better. Per the germline V gene, CDR1 is KGHSH and CDR2 is LQKENI. CDR3 length: 14 amino acids. The CDR3 nucleotides are TGTGCCAGCTCACCACCGGAGGTGACGTACGAGCAGTACTTC. This encodes CASSPPEVTYEQYF.

In this sample, this clonotype turned up a few times. CDR3 sequence reads: CASSLKQSLAGETDTQYF. In DNA form, the CDR3 reads TGTGCCAGCAGCCTAAAGCAGTCCCTAGCGGGGGAAACAGATACGCAGTATTTT. The chain is built from TRBV7-2 and TRBJ2-3; 10 bases fit TRBD2. Germline V gives CDR1 SGHTA, CDR2 FQGNSA. The V segment lost 5 bases and the J segment 3 bases; nucleotides outside the gene matches: 14. There are 18 residues in the CDR3.

V usage is TRBV5-1 and J usage is TRBJ2-1; D unclear. Trimming stripped 7 bases from V and 10 bases from J, with 18 bases between. Germline CDR1 and CDR2: SGHRS and YFSETQ. CDR3 length: 13 residues. CDR3 loop: CASFKDPNEEQFF. The CDR3 DNA is TGCGCCAGCTTTAAGGACCCGAACGAGGAGCAGTTCTTC.

The chain couples TRBV20-1 to TRBJ1-5; 8 nucleotides agree with TRBD1. Germline-derived CDR1 and CDR2 are DFQATT and SNEGSKA (reference sequence). The length of the CDR3 is 15 residues. J was trimmed by 5 bases and V by 5 bases; bases with no gene match: 11. CDR3 in DNA: TGCAGTGCTGGGTCATGGGACAGGAGTTATCAGCCCCAGCATTTT. Translation gives CSAGSWDRSYQPQHF.

This clonotype was seen repeatedly, ten times or more. The rearrangement links TRBV20-1 to TRBJ1-1; TRBD1 matches at 7 bases. Germline V gene data show CDR1 as DFQATT and CDR2 as SNEGSKA (reference sequence). CDR3 length: 13 residues. J gave up 2 bases and V 3 bases, and 3 bases lay outside the gene matches. As DNA, the CDR3 is TGCAGTGCTAGGGACAGGAGAAACACTGAAGCTTTCTTT. Amino acids: CSARDRRNTEAFF.

There are a few counts of this clonotype. J is TRBJ2-1 and V is TRBV5-6; 8 positions match TRBD1. Germline loops: CDR1 SGHDT, CDR2 YYEEEE. The ends lost 3 bases at V and 7 bases at J; junction bases unmatched: 6. This CDR3 spans 14 amino acids. The CDR3 nucleotides are TGTGCCAGCAGCTCTCGGGGGACAGGTAATGAGCAGTTCTTC. Translated: CASSSRGTGNEQFF.